The clone carrying this TCR beta chain was seen once. Its antigen is not known. This sample is drawn from a study of blood T cells in healthy people across ages. General observations from the study: Roughly linearly, TCR beta diversity per million T cells fell as age increased. Since the PBMCs were unsorted, naive and antigen-experienced cells could not be conclusively compared. With naive T cell percentage, TCR beta diversity showed a strong correlation.

Between the trimmed V and J ends, which lost 7 bases and 5 bases, there was a span of 11 bases. In germline, CDR1 is ENHRY, CDR2 SYGVKD. The CDR3 loop spans 12 amino acids. Next came a second PCR, run for about 6 to 11 cycles, which used a sample-barcoded 5' primer along with a J-beta primer mix. Every single cDNA molecule received a tag from a template-switch adaptor with 12 random nucleotides. MiXCR was run by TCRdb on the 5' RACE reads, yielding one entry per CDR3 protein. The sample includes some 550,000 distinct CDR3 sequences, around half of them seen just once. J is TRBJ1-1 and V is TRBV10-3; unclear D gene. This sequence originates from an elderly man in good health. The source material was blood. CDR3 in amino acids: CAITGGGTEAFF. The CDR3 region has the DNA TGTGCCATCACGGGCGGCGGGACTGAAGCTTTCTTT.